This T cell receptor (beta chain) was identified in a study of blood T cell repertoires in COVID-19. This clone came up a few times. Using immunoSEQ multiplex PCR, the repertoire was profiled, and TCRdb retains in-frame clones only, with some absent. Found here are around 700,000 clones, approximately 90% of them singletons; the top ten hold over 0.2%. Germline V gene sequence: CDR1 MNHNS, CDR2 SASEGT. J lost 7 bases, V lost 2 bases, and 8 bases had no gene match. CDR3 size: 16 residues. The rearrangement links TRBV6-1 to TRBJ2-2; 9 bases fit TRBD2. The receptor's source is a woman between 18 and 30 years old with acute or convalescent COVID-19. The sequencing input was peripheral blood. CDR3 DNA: TGTGCCAGCAGTGAAAGTGAAGGAGCGGGGGGCGGGGAGCTGTTTTTT. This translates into CASSESEGAGGGELFF.